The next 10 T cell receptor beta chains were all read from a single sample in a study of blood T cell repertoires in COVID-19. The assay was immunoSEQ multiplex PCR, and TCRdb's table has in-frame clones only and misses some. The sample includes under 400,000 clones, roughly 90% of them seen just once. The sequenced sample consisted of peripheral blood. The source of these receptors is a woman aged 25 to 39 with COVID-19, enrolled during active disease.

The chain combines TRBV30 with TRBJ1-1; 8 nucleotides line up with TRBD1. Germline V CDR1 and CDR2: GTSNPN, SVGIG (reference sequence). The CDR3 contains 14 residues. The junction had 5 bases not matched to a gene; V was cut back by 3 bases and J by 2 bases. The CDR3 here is CAWRQGARNTEAFF. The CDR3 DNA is TGTGCCTGGAGGCAGGGGGCGCGAAACACTGAAGCTTTCTTT.

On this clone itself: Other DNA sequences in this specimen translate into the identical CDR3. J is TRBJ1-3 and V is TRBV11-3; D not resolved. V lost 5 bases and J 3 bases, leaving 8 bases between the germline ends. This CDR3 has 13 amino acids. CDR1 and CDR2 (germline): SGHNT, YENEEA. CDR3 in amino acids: CASSPESGNTIYF. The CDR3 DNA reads TGTGCCAGCAGCCCGGAGAGTGGAAACACCATATATTTT.

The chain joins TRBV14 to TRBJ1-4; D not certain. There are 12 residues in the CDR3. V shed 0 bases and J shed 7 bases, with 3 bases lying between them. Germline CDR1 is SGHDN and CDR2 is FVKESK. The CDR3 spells CASSQDLEKLFF. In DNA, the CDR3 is TGTGCCAGCAGCCAAGACCTTGAAAAACTGTTTTTT.

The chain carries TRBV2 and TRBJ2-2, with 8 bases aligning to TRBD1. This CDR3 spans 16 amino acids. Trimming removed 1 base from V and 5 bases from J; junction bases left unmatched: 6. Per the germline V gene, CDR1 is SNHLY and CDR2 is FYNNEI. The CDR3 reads CASSEDQGARTGELFF. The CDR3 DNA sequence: TGTGCCAGCAGTGAAGACCAGGGGGCGAGGACCGGGGAGCTGTTTTTT.

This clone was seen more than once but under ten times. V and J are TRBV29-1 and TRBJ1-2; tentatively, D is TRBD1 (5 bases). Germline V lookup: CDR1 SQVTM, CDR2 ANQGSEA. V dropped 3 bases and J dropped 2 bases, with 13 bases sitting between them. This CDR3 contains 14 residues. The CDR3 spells CSVDWGVSNYGYTF. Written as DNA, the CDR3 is TGCAGCGTTGATTGGGGGGTATCCAACTATGGCTACACCTTC.

Here the CDR3 reads CASNPRQVGNNQPQHF. In nucleotides, the CDR3 is TGTGCCAGTAACCCCCGACAGGTAGGCAACAATCAGCCCCAGCATTTT. The chain links TRBV19 to TRBJ1-5; perhaps TRBD1 as D (6 bases). V was pared by 7 bases and J by 3 bases, with 19 bases between. CDR1 and CDR2 (germline): LNHDA, SQIVND (reference sequence). This CDR3 is 16 amino acids long. Supplemented by reference TRBV19 and TRBJ1-5, the full variable domain reads DGGITQSPKYLFRKEGQNVTLSCEQNLNHDAMYWYRQDPGQGLRLIYYSQIVNDFQKGDIAEGYSVSREKKESFPLTVTSAQKNPTAFYLCASNPRQVGNNQPQHFGDGTRLSIL.

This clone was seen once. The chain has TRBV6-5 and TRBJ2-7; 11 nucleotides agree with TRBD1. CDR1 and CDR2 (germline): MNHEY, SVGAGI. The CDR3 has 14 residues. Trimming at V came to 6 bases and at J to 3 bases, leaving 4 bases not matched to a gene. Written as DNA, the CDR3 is TGTGCCAGCAGCGGGACAGGGGGGGACTACGAGCAGTACTTC. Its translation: CASSGTGGDYEQYF.

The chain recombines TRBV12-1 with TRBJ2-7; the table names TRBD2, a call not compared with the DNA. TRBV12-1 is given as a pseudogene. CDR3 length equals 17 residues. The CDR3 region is CASSFELFGNPTYEQYF. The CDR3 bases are TGTGCCAGCAGCTTTGAGCTGTTCGGGAATCCCACCTACGAGCAGTACTTC.

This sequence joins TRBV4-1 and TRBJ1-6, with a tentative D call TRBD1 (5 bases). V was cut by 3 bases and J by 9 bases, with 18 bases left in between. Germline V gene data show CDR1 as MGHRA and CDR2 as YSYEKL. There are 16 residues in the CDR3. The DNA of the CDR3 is TGCGCCAGCAGCCAGGACCGGGACTCCCGGGGTTCACCCCTCCACTTT. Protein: CASSQDRDSRGSPLHF.

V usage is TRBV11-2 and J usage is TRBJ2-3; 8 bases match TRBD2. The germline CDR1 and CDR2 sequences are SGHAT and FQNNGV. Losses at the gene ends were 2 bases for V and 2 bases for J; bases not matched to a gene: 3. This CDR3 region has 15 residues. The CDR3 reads CASSLRGRSTDTQYF. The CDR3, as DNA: TGTGCCAGCAGCTTACGCGGGAGGTCCACAGATACGCAGTATTTT.